These 12 T cell receptor beta chains were all obtained from the same sample, sequenced in a study of blood T cell repertoires in COVID-19. Sequencing used immunoSEQ multiplex PCR; TCRdb keeps in-frame clones, though not all of them. The data hold over 150,000 clones, with around 87% observed a single time. Source material: peripheral blood. These receptors were taken from a man in his forties with active or convalescent COVID-19.

This clone was seen only a few times. The rearrangement uses TRBV7-2 and TRBJ1-1, with 7 bases identical to TRBD1. Germline trimming cut 3 bases from V and 5 bases from J; bases unmatched to any gene: 12. Germline loops: CDR1 SGHTA, CDR2 FQGNSA. The CDR3 sequence is 16 residues long. Written as DNA, the CDR3 is TGTGCCAGCAGCTTTACCAAGACAGGGACGGGAACTGAAGCTTTCTTT. Protein: CASSFTKTGTGTEAFF.

This clone appeared a few times. This chain links TRBV10-3 with TRBJ1-1; D gene uncertain. Germline V lookup: CDR1 ENHRY, CDR2 SYGVKD. The CDR3 is 14 residues long. Between the trimmed V and J ends, which lost 3 bases and 0 bases, there was a span of 8 bases. CDR3 residues: CAISDEGLNTEAFF. In nucleotides, the CDR3 is TGTGCCATCAGTGACGAGGGTTTGAACACTGAAGCTTTCTTT.

The CDR3: CASSPGGRTGGAYSNQPQHF. For the CDR3, the DNA is TGTGCCAGCAGCCCCGGCGGGAGGACAGGGGGCGCTTATAGCAATCAGCCCCAGCATTTT. V is TRBV5-5 and J is TRBJ1-5; 11 bases map to TRBD1. Germline V gene sequence: CDR1 SGHKS, CDR2 YYEKEE (reference sequence). V lost 4 bases to trimming and J lost 0 bases; unmatched junction nucleotides: 15. This CDR3 comprises 20 residues.

The chain combines TRBV5-1 with TRBJ2-1, with D possibly matching TRBD1 (6 bases). Germline lookup yields CDR1 SGHRS and CDR2 YFSETQ. V was shortened by 1 base and J by 2 bases, with 7 bases between the two germline ends. The CDR3 loop spans 14 amino acids. CDR3 DNA sequence: TGCGCCAGCAGCTTGAGGACAGCCTACAATGAGCAGTTCTTC. This gives the protein CASSLRTAYNEQFF.

V usage is TRBV30 and J usage is TRBJ2-7, with TRBD1 identical over 7 bases. The CDR3 spans 14 residues. Germline assignment: CDR1 GTSNPN and CDR2 SVGIG (reference sequence). J lost 1 base, V lost 3 bases, and 6 bases had no gene match. The CDR3 sequence is CAWSATGASYEQYF. The DNA of the CDR3 is TGTGCCTGGAGCGCAACAGGGGCGTCCTACGAGCAGTACTTC.

The chain employs TRBV2 and TRBJ1-1; D is possibly TRBD1 (5 bases). The CDR3 contains 12 residues. Deletions cut 6 bases from V and 4 bases from J, with 9 bases between. Looked up from germline, CDR1 is SNHLY and CDR2 is FYNNEI. CDR3 bases: TGTGCCAGCAGGGCAGGGATCACTGAAGCTTTCTTT. This codes for CASRAGITEAFF.

This clone has only one observation. The chain recombines TRBV4-2 with TRBJ1-4; no reliable D call. The CDR3 totals 15 residues. V lost 4 bases and J lost 6, with 15 bases in between. Germline CDR1 LGHNA, CDR2 YNFKEQ. CDR3 DNA: TGTGCCAGCAGCCCTGGCGAGAGGCGGGATGAAAAACTGTTTTTT. This translates into CASSPGERRDEKLFF.

This rearrangement joins TRBV6-5 to TRBJ1-4, with a tentative D call TRBD1 (5 bases). Trimming shortened V by 7 bases and J by 5 bases, and 14 bases separated the two germline ends. This CDR3 contains 14 residues. Germline CDR1 and CDR2: MNHEY and SVGAGI. Here the CDR3 reads CASISGDGNEKLFF. The CDR3 DNA reads as TGTGCCAGCATATCGGGGGACGGAAATGAAAAACTGTTTTTT.

V gene TRBV5-1 combines with J gene TRBJ2-2; D may be TRBD1 (5 bases). The germline V and J ends were trimmed by 1 base and 0 bases, with 10 bases remaining between them. CDR3 length equals 16 residues. The V gene's germline CDR1 is SGHRS and CDR2 YFSETQ. The CDR3 DNA sequence: TGCGCCAGCAGCTTGTCAGGGCTCGCGAACACCGGGGAGCTGTTTTTT. It codes for CASSLSGLANTGELFF.

This chain links TRBV6-1 with TRBJ1-6, with D possibly TRBD1 on 6 matching bases. Germline CDR1 is MNHNS and CDR2 is SASEGT. The CDR3 covers 15 residues. Trimming stripped 3 bases from V and 9 bases from J, with 15 bases between. CDR3 amino acids: CASSDNRAGGSPLHF. CDR3 nucleotide sequence: TGTGCCAGCAGTGATAACAGGGCGGGGGGTTCACCCCTCCACTTT.

This chain links TRBV19 with TRBJ2-3; D not resolved. The V gene's germline CDR1 is LNHDA and CDR2 SQIVND (reference sequence). The CDR3 covers 14 residues. V dropped 5 bases and J dropped 0 bases, with 9 bases sitting between them. CDR3 bases: TGTGCCAGTAGTCCCTCTATGAGCACAGATACGCAGTATTTT. This sequence encodes CASSPSMSTDTQYF.

V usage is TRBV28 and J usage is TRBJ2-6, with 7 nucleotides matching TRBD1. Germline CDR1 reads MDHEN; CDR2 reads SYDVKM. The CDR3 loop spans 14 amino acids. V was clipped by 5 bases and J by 2 bases; unmatched bases: 0. The CDR3 reads CASSGTAGANVLTF. The CDR3 bases are TGTGCCAGCAGTGGGACAGCTGGGGCCAACGTCCTGACTTTC.